Presented here are 22 T cell receptor beta chains from one specimen sequenced in a study of cytomegalovirus exposure and HLA in healthy donors. This PCR relied on a set of 60 Vbeta primers and 13 Jbeta primers. TCRdb keeps only in-frame clones here, not all; method: immunoSEQ multiplex PCR. The profile shows more than 95,000 clones, over 65% of them singletons. Specimen: PBMCs. The receptors shown here come from a man aged 25-45 years in good health and CMV-seropositive.

The chain is built from TRBV5-1 and TRBJ2-1; the match to TRBD1 covers 7 bases. CDR3 length: 18 residues. With 0 bases clipped from V and 4 bases from J, the junction kept 13 bases outside the gene matches. Germline CDR1 and CDR2: SGHRS and YFSETQ. As DNA, the CDR3 is TGCGCCAGCAGCTTGGCGGTTAGGGGGCAAGCGATTTACAATGAGCAGTTCTTC. It yields the protein CASSLAVRGQAIYNEQFF.

This rearrangement joins TRBV27 to TRBJ2-7; TRBD2 agrees at 10 bases. Germline V gives CDR1 MNHEY, CDR2 SMNVEV (reference sequence). V lost 11 bases to trimming and J lost 7 bases; unmatched junction nucleotides: 11. The CDR3 sequence is 13 residues long. The CDR3 reads CAVQREGLREQYF. DNA of the CDR3: TGTGCCGTCCAGCGGGAGGGACTCAGAGAGCAGTACTTC.

The chain couples TRBV29-1 to TRBJ2-1; 11 nucleotides agree with TRBD2. CDR3 length equals 17 residues. Germline V gives CDR1 SQVTM, CDR2 ANQGSEA. After removal of 2 bases from V and 10 bases from J, the junction contained 16 bases not matched to a gene. The CDR3 region has the DNA TGCAGCGTTGAACGGGCTTTAAGTAGCGGGAGGGCCGGCGAGCAGTTCTTC. Amino acids: CSVERALSSGRAGEQFF.

The chain has TRBV27 and TRBJ1-5; a weak D match, TRBD1 (6 bases). Per the germline V gene, CDR1 is MNHEY and CDR2 is SMNVEV (reference sequence). V was clipped by 8 bases and J by 8 bases, with 16 bases between them. The CDR3 extends over 13 amino acids. Here the CDR3 DNA reads TGTGCCAGCTCCCGACAGGTTAATGAGCCCCAGCATTTT. Protein: CASSRQVNEPQHF.

J is TRBJ2-5 and V is TRBV30; 9 bases agree with TRBD1. This CDR3 is 13 amino acids long. The trim removed 7 bases at V and 2 bases at J, leaving 5 bases unmatched. Germline V gene lookup returns CDR1 GTSNPN and CDR2 SVGIG (reference sequence). The DNA of the CDR3 is TGTGCCTCAACAGGGGGCGGACAAGAGACCCAGTACTTC. It encodes CASTGGGQETQYF.

The chain combines TRBV5-1 with TRBJ2-5; 8 bases are a match to TRBD2. The germline gives CDR1 SGHRS, CDR2 YFSETQ. Unmatched junction bases numbered 5, after V lost 0 bases and J lost 4 bases. CDR3 length: 15 residues. The CDR3 region is CASSLGGAGVETQYF. The CDR3 DNA reads as TGCGCCAGCAGCTTGGGGGGAGCGGGAGTAGAGACCCAGTACTTC.

This clone was seen more than once but under ten times. The chain links TRBV10-1 to TRBJ1-3, with TRBD1 matching 10 bases. This CDR3 contains 15 residues. Per the germline V gene, CDR1 is WNHNN and CDR2 is SYGVQD (reference sequence). V was pared by 6 bases and J by 2 bases, with 4 bases of the junction left unmatched. This chain's CDR3 is CASSRDRGAGNTIYF. CDR3 DNA sequence: TGCGCCAGCAGCCGGGACAGGGGCGCTGGAAACACCATATATTTT.

The chain employs TRBV28 and TRBJ2-7, with TRBD1 matching 12 bases. The V gene's germline CDR1 is MDHEN and CDR2 SYDVKM. The CDR3 length is 16 residues. J gave up 7 bases and V 7 bases, and 14 bases lay outside the gene matches. The CDR3 loop is CASTDLPGQGAGEQYF. In nucleotides, the CDR3 is TGTGCCAGCACCGACCTACCGGGACAGGGGGCCGGTGAGCAGTACTTC.

The chain is built from TRBV4-1 and TRBJ2-6; D is undetermined. Deletions cut 2 bases from V and 2 bases from J, with 13 bases between. Per the germline V gene, CDR1 is MGHRA and CDR2 is YSYEKL. This CDR3 has 17 amino acids. The CDR3 DNA reads as TGCGCCAGCAGCCAACTTCCTAACCCTCCTGGGGCCAACGTCCTGACTTTC. Translated: CASSQLPNPPGANVLTF.

This rearrangement joins TRBV5-5 to TRBJ2-1, with 7 nucleotides matching TRBD2. V was clipped by 2 bases and J by 4 bases; unmatched bases: 9. Germline assignment: CDR1 SGHKS and CDR2 YYEKEE (reference sequence). The CDR3 sequence is 16 residues long. The CDR3: CASSFGTGGLYNEQFF. The CDR3 nucleotides read TGTGCCAGCAGCTTTGGGACGGGGGGACTATACAATGAGCAGTTCTTC. Using reference TRBV5-5 and TRBJ2-1 for the parts outside the CDR3, the full variable domain is DAGVTQSPTHLIKTRGQQVTLRCSPISGHKSVSWYQQVLGQGPQFIFQYYEKEERGRGNFPDRFSARQFPNYSSELNVNALLLGDSALYLCASSFGTGGLYNEQFFGPGTRLTVL.

This clone was counted between two and nine times. The chain couples TRBV5-1 to TRBJ2-5; 8 bases are shared with TRBD1. V gave up 4 bases and J gave up 5 bases; unmatched junction bases: 10. CDR3 length: 15 residues. Germline-derived CDR1 and CDR2 are SGHRS and YFSETQ. Here the CDR3 DNA reads TGCGCCAGCAGCGCCGGGACAGGCCTAGGGGAGACCCAGTACTTC. Translated, it gives CASSAGTGLGETQYF.

J is TRBJ1-3 and V is TRBV7-2; the match to TRBD1 covers 11 bases. The CDR3 loop spans 18 amino acids. Germline V lookup: CDR1 SGHTA, CDR2 FQGNSA. V shed 5 bases and J 2 bases; nucleotides not matched to a gene: 11. The CDR3 nucleotides are TGTGCCAGCAGCCTCGAGACCGGGACAGGGGGAACTGGAAACACCATATATTTT. This sequence encodes CASSLETGTGGTGNTIYF. Full variable domain (missing parts from reference TRBV7-2 and TRBJ1-3): GAGVSQSPSNKVTEKGKDVELRCDPISGHTALYWYRQSLGQGLEFLIYFQGNSAPDKSGLPSDRFSAERTGGSVSTLTIQRTQQEDSAVYLCASSLETGTGGTGNTIYFGEGSWLTVV.

The CDR3 DNA is TGTGCCAGCAGTTACCCCCAGGGGTATGGGTACGAGCAGTACTTC. Translating it yields CASSYPQGYGYEQYF. The chain couples TRBV6-5 to TRBJ2-7, with a possible D match to TRBD1 (6 bases). CDR1 is MNHEY, CDR2 SVGAGI, per germline. The V end lost 2 bases, the J end lost 4 bases, and 15 bases lay between the germline ends. This CDR3 is 15 amino acids long.

There are a few counts of this clone. The J gene is TRBJ2-3, the V gene TRBV6-5, with 8 bases fitting TRBD2. The CDR3 contains 14 residues. The junction had 7 bases not matched to a gene; V was cut back by 10 bases and J by 1 base. CDR1 and CDR2 from the germline V gene are MNHEY and SVGAGI. The CDR3 DNA is TGTGCCACCGCAGCGGGAGTTGGCACAGATACGCAGTATTTT. The encoded protein is CATAAGVGTDTQYF.

V usage is TRBV5-6 and J usage is TRBJ2-2; D not certain. There are 15 residues in the CDR3. Trimming cost V 0 bases and J 6 bases, with 12 bases left between them. Germline V gene sequence: CDR1 SGHDT, CDR2 YYEEEE. CDR3 loop: CASSLGHRFPGELFF. The CDR3 DNA is TGTGCCAGCAGCTTGGGACACCGGTTCCCCGGGGAGCTGTTTTTT.

The J gene is TRBJ2-7, the V gene TRBV4-3, with 10 bases lining up with TRBD1. From germline, CDR1 is LGHNA and CDR2 YSLEER. The CDR3 has 15 residues. The V gene end was trimmed by 6 bases and the J gene end by 1 base; junction bases not matched to a gene: 6. The DNA for the CDR3 is TGCGCCAGCAGTTACGGGACAGGGGCGTCCTACGAGCAGTACTTC. Its protein is CASSYGTGASYEQYF.

This chain connects TRBV10-3 to TRBJ2-3; 8 bases are a match to TRBD2. Germline assignment: CDR1 ENHRY and CDR2 SYGVKD. With 3 bases clipped from V and 1 base from J, the junction kept 9 bases outside the gene matches. The CDR3 has 17 amino acids. DNA for the CDR3: TGTGCCATCAGTGACCCCCCCGCGGGAGGCGGCACAGATACGCAGTATTTT. Translated, it gives CAISDPPAGGGTDTQYF.

This sequence joins TRBV2 and TRBJ2-5; D is perhaps TRBD1 (6 bases). The CDR3 has 15 residues. V was cut by 2 bases and J by 4 bases, with 14 bases left in between. Germline V CDR1 and CDR2: SNHLY, FYNNEI. The CDR3 DNA is TGTGCCAGCAGTGAAACAGGGTTCCCCCCAGAGACCCAGTACTTC. Translating gives CASSETGFPPETQYF.

This clone was counted only a few times. This chain uses TRBV21-1 with TRBJ1-5; TRBD1, the table's D call, lacks a check against the DNA. TRBV21-1 is assigned pseudogene status. The CDR3 is 15 amino acids. In DNA, the CDR3 is TGTGCCAGCAGCAAAGGACAGGCCTGCAATCAGCCCCAGCATTTT. Translation gives CASSKGQACNQPQHF.

Only one count was recorded for this clone. This sequence joins TRBV28 and TRBJ1-2, with D possibly matching TRBD1 (6 bases). Germline loops: CDR1 MDHEN, CDR2 SYDVKM. The CDR3 is made up of 15 amino acids. V was shortened by 5 bases and J by 0 bases, with 13 bases between the two germline ends. CDR3 nucleotide sequence: TGTGCCAGCAGTACCACAGGGAATTCTAACTATGGCTACACCTTC. Translated, it gives CASSTTGNSNYGYTF.

The chain links TRBV11-2 to TRBJ1-2; D call uncertain. There are 14 residues in the CDR3. Germline CDR1 SGHAT, CDR2 FQNNGV. Between the trimmed V and J ends, which lost 5 bases and 7 bases, there was a span of 17 bases. The CDR3 DNA sequence: TGTGCCAGCAGCCTACAGTTTGCGTTGGCTGGCTACACCTTC. Translated: CASSLQFALAGYTF.

This clone was detected once. This chain uses TRBV6-5 with TRBJ1-1; perhaps TRBD1 as D (5 bases). Germline V CDR1 and CDR2: MNHEY, SVGAGI. Trimming stripped 5 bases from V and 0 bases from J, with 13 bases between. The CDR3 runs 15 residues. CDR3 residues: CASSTGRLLNTEAFF. The DNA for the CDR3 is TGTGCCAGCAGTACAGGACGGCTCTTGAACACTGAAGCTTTCTTT.